Listed below are T cell receptor beta chains from one sample, sequenced in a study of CD8+ T cells in alopecia areata. Profiling relied on immunoSEQ multiplex PCR, and the TCRdb table lists in-frame clones only, not all of them. The table includes 100,000 or so clones, 50% to 60% detected once. Sequencing was performed on CD8+ T cells sorted from blood, taken at roughly week 58, from a patient treated with tofacitinib. Receptors were obtained from a human donor with alopecia areata. Both conserved end residues are part of each CDR3. D genes are given only for firm matches.

CASPTTGGAEDTQYF | TRBV2 | TRBD1 | TRBJ2-3
CASSARQGANEQFF | TRBV7-9 | TRBD1 | TRBJ2-1
CASSATGSTDTQYF | TRBV9 | - | TRBJ2-3
CASGFTQPQHF | TRBV27 | - | TRBJ1-5
CASQGSTGELFF | TRBV7-8 | - | TRBJ2-2
CASSLRTVGELFF | TRBV5-1 | - | TRBJ2-2
CASRSPGLQEPQHF | TRBV2 | - | TRBJ1-5
CASTETDTQYF | TRBV6-6 | - | TRBJ2-3
CASSLEGVQPQHF | TRBV7-9 | - | TRBJ1-5
CASSPDRGREQYF | TRBV4-1 | TRBD1 | TRBJ2-7
CASSSRTDQNTEAFF | TRBV9 | - | TRBJ1-1
CASSLAGGNTEAFF | TRBV7-9 | - | TRBJ1-1
CASSSDSGRYYGYTF | TRBV7-9 | - | TRBJ1-2
CASTQLGQGSTEAFF | TRBV7-9 | TRBD1 | TRBJ1-1
CAWSPGLGAYEQYF | TRBV30 | - | TRBJ2-7
CAWESLGGPQHF | TRBV30 | - | TRBJ1-5
CSVEEGPIPPVQHF | TRBV29-1 | - | TRBJ1-5
CASRGGRYEQYF | TRBV19 | - | TRBJ2-7
CASSLAGTTYQETQYF | TRBV11-2 | - | TRBJ2-5
CASSSFDREQYF | TRBV27 | - | TRBJ2-7
CSVVGPGDRSYGYTF | TRBV29-1 | TRBD1 | TRBJ1-2
CASSLEQGAAGELFF | TRBV27 | TRBD1 | TRBJ2-2
CASSHRFAEAFF | TRBV5-6 | - | TRBJ1-1
CASSYRSATTDTQYF | TRBV6-5 | - | TRBJ2-3
CASTPRQGSSYEQYF | TRBV19 | TRBD1 | TRBJ2-7
CSVESPDISSYEQYF | TRBV29-1 | - | TRBJ2-7
CASSLSGQGVKYEQYF | TRBV13 | TRBD1 | TRBJ2-7
CASSQGQIGAGELFF | TRBV4-1 | - | TRBJ2-2
CASSLVGQAITEAFF | TRBV13 | TRBD1 | TRBJ1-1
CASSPPGVGLGTQYF | TRBV11-2 | - | TRBJ2-5
CASSPMTIPGTAIYEQYF | TRBV5-1 | - | TRBJ2-7
CATSTTGLTIQYF | TRBV15 | - | TRBJ2-4
CASSGGLTEAFF | TRBV7-9 | - | TRBJ1-1
CASSGDSPREGYTF | TRBV9 | TRBD1 | TRBJ1-2
CSVLDRDRDRPQHF | TRBV29-1 | - | TRBJ1-5
CASSIGSGGHNEQFF | TRBV19 | TRBD2 | TRBJ2-1
CASSQDGTSGVETQYF | TRBV4-1 | TRBD2 | TRBJ2-5
CASWEEETQYF | TRBV6-1 | - | TRBJ2-5
CAWSEGVDKLAGPKNIQYF | TRBV30 | TRBD2 | TRBJ2-4
CASWDGTSGPSSYEQYF | TRBV2 | TRBD2 | TRBJ2-7
CAWSVQSYGYTF | TRBV30 | - | TRBJ1-2